This entry lists 16 T cell receptor beta chains sequenced from one sample in a study of CD8+ T cells in alopecia areata. Extracted RNA was reverse transcribed, and the resulting cDNA served as sequencing template. Only in-frame clones appear in the TCRdb table, and some are missing; sequencing was by immunoSEQ multiplex PCR. The sample has tens of thousands of clones, around three quarters seen once. The sequencing sample was made of NKG2D-low CD8+ T cells sorted from blood. These receptors all come from a human donor with alopecia areata.

The chain links TRBV27 to TRBJ2-1; 11 nucleotides line up with TRBD2. Per germline, CDR1 MNHEY and CDR2 SMNVEV (reference sequence). The CDR3 extends over 15 amino acids. Unmatched junction bases numbered 7, after V lost 5 bases and J lost 7 bases. This chain's CDR3 is CASSGGTSGWNEQFF. The CDR3 coding sequence is TGTGCCAGCAGTGGAGGGACTAGCGGTTGGAATGAGCAGTTCTTC.

CDR3 loop: CSVEQVGETQYF. The CDR3 bases are TGCAGCGTAGAGCAGGTCGGAGAGACCCAGTACTTC. The chain combines TRBV29-1 with TRBJ2-5; unclear D gene. The CDR3 has 12 residues. Germline V gives CDR1 SQVTM, CDR2 ANQGSEA. V was trimmed by 6 bases and J by 4 bases, leaving 12 bases between them.

The chain couples TRBV18 to TRBJ2-7, with a tentative D call TRBD1 (6 bases). Trimming removed 5 bases from V and 1 base from J, with 12 bases in between. This CDR3 spans 14 amino acids. Looked up from germline, CDR1 is KGHSH and CDR2 is LQKENI. The CDR3 coding sequence is TGTGCCAGCTCAATAGACACAGGGTCCTACGAGCAGTACTTC. Protein product: CASSIDTGSYEQYF. Variable domain in full (rest from reference TRBV18 and TRBJ2-7): NAGVMQNPRHLVRRRGQEARLRCSPMKGHSHVYWYRQLPEEGLKFMVYLQKENIIDESGMPKERFSAEFPKEGPSILRIQQVVRGDSAAYFCASSIDTGSYEQYFGPGTRLTVT.

The V gene is TRBV27, the J gene TRBJ2-3, with a weak D call TRBD2 (6 bases). The CDR3 spans 16 residues. V was clipped by 0 bases and J by 7 bases, with 17 bases between them. CDR1 and CDR2 from the germline V gene are MNHEY and SMNVEV (reference sequence). The CDR3 DNA sequence: TGTGCCAGCAGTTTATCCATGAGCGGAGGGAGGAATACGCAGTATTTT. Translated: CASSLSMSGGRNTQYF.

This chain uses TRBV29-1 with TRBJ2-1; 10 positions agree with TRBD1. Trimming cost V 5 bases and J 6 bases; bases outside gene matches: 7. Germline CDR1 and CDR2: SQVTM and ANQGSEA. This CDR3 comprises 14 residues. In DNA, the CDR3 is TGCAGCGTTTCCGGGACAGGGGCGGTCAATGAGCAGTTCTTC. Translating gives CSVSGTGAVNEQFF.

This clone appeared once. This chain uses TRBV4-3 with TRBJ2-3, with TRBD2 matching 12 bases. The CDR3 is made up of 18 amino acids. CDR1 is LGHNA, CDR2 YSLEER, per germline. The V segment lost 4 bases and the J segment 3 bases; nucleotides outside the gene matches: 11. CDR3 sequence reads: CASSPLAGGPVRTDTQYF. The DNA of the CDR3 is TGCGCCAGCAGCCCTCTAGCGGGGGGGCCTGTTCGTACAGATACGCAGTATTTT.

The chain joins TRBV2 to TRBJ1-2, with 7 positions matching TRBD1. This CDR3 is 16 amino acids long. Germline trimming cut 3 bases from V and 0 bases from J; bases unmatched to any gene: 7. Germline V CDR1 and CDR2: SNHLY, FYNNEI. Here the CDR3 reads CASSETGTLANYGYTF. The CDR3, as DNA: TGTGCCAGCAGTGAGACAGGGACACTCGCTAACTATGGCTACACCTTC.

This chain links TRBV5-4 with TRBJ2-1, with a possible D match to TRBD2 (6 bases). Germline V lookup: CDR1 SGHNT, CDR2 YYREEE (reference sequence). V was cut by 4 bases and J by 5 bases, with 10 bases left in between. This CDR3 contains 13 residues. The CDR3 nucleotides read TGTGCCAGCAGCGTGGTAGCGGACAATGAGCAGTTCTTC. Its translation is CASSVVADNEQFF.

The chain uses TRBV7-8 and TRBJ2-4; possibly TRBD2 for D (6 bases). The length of the CDR3 is 14 residues. V was trimmed by 2 bases and J by 6 bases, leaving 11 bases between them. From germline, CDR1 is SGHVS and CDR2 FQNEAQ. In DNA, the CDR3 is TGTGCCAGCAGCTTAAGTATGGGACTAAACATTCAGTACTTC. Amino acids: CASSLSMGLNIQYF.

V usage is TRBV7-9 and J usage is TRBJ2-7, with D uncertain. CDR3 length: 12 amino acids. CDR1 is SEHNR, CDR2 FQNEAQ, per germline (reference sequence). V gave up 5 bases and J gave up 5 bases, with 10 bases separating them. The CDR3: CASSTGIHEQYF. The CDR3 DNA follows: TGTGCCAGCAGCACTGGTATCCACGAGCAGTACTTC.

This chain links TRBV6-5 with TRBJ1-5; the D is unclear. CDR1 and CDR2 from the germline V gene are MNHEY and SVGAGI. This CDR3 has 13 residues. Trimming pared 4 bases from V and 5 bases from J, leaving 9 bases between. CDR3 loop: CASSWGGDQPQHF. The CDR3 nucleotides are TGTGCCAGCAGTTGGGGAGGAGATCAGCCCCAGCATTTT.

The J gene is TRBJ2-7, the V gene TRBV5-6, with D hard to call. Germline V CDR1 and CDR2: SGHDT, YYEEEE. V gave up 1 base and J gave up 5 bases, with 16 bases separating them. The CDR3 is made up of 15 amino acids. CDR3 sequence (DNA): TGTGCCAGCAGCTTGATGCTCGAGGACCGGGACGAGCAGTACTTC. It translates to CASSLMLEDRDEQYF.

This rearrangement joins TRBV19 to TRBJ2-3; D is unclear. This CDR3 comprises 14 residues. Looked up from germline, CDR1 is LNHDA and CDR2 is SQIVND (reference sequence). Trimming removed 5 bases from V and 6 bases from J, with 15 bases in between. Written as DNA, the CDR3 is TGTGCCAGTAGTGTCGGAAATTCATTGGATACGCAGTATTTT. Translated, it gives CASSVGNSLDTQYF.

The rearrangement links TRBV5-6 to TRBJ2-1; D remains unclear. Germline assignment: CDR1 SGHDT and CDR2 YYEEEE. V lost 3 bases and J lost 4, with 11 bases in between. The CDR3 runs 14 residues. The CDR3 protein is CASSWPLDYNEQFF. CDR3 sequence (DNA): TGTGCCAGCAGCTGGCCGCTAGATTACAATGAGCAGTTCTTC.

The rearrangement joins TRBV13 to TRBJ2-7; D gene uncertain. Germline V gene lookup returns CDR1 PRHDT and CDR2 FYEKMQ (reference sequence). The length of the CDR3 is 12 residues. The ends were cut back, 1 base at V and 6 bases at J, with 7 bases in the middle. The CDR3 DNA is TGTGCCAGCAGCTTAGTGTCGGGCGAGCAGTACTTC. Translating it yields CASSLVSGEQYF.

This clone occurred once. This rearrangement joins TRBV27 to TRBJ2-7, with 8 bases aligning to TRBD1. CDR1 and CDR2 (germline): MNHEY, SMNVEV (reference sequence). The CDR3 totals 14 residues. V dropped 8 bases and J dropped 4; count of bases not matched to a gene: 10. CDR3 in amino acids: CASALVGQGYEQYF. The CDR3 region has the DNA TGTGCCAGCGCACTTGTAGGACAGGGTTACGAGCAGTACTTC.